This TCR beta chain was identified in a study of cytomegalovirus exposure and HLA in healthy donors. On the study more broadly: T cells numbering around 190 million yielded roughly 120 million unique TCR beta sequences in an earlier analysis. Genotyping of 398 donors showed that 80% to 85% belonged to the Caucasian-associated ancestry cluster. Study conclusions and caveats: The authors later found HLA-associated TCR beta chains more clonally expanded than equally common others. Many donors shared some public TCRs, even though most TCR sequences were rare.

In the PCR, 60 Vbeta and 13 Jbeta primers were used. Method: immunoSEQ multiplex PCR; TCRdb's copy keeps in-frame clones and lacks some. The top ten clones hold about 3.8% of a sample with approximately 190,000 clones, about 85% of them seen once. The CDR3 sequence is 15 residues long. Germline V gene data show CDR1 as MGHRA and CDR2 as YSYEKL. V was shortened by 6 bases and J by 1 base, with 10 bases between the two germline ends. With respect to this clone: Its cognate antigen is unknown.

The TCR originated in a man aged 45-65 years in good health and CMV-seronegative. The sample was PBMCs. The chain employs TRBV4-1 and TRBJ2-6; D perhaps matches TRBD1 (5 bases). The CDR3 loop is CASSFRGSGANVLTF. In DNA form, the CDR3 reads TGCGCCAGCAGTTTTAGGGGTTCTGGGGCCAACGTCCTGACTTTC.